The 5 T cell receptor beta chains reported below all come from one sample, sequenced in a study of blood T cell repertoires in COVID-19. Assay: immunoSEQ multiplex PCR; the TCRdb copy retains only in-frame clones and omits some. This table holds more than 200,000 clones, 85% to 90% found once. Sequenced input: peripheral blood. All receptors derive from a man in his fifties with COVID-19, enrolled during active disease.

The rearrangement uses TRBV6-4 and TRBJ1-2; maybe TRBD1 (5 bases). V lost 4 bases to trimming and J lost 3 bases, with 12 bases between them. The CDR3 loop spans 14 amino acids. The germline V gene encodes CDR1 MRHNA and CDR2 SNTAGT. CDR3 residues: CASSVDPGDYGYTF. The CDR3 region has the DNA TGTGCCAGCAGTGTGGACCCGGGGGACTATGGCTACACCTTC.

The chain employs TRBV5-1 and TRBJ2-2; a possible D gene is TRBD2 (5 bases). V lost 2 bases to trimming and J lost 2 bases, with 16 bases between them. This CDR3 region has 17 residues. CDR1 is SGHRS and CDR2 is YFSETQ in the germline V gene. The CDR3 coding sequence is TGCGCCAGCAGCTTAACCGCGGCGGGTCTAAACACCGGGGAGCTGTTTTTT. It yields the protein CASSLTAAGLNTGELFF. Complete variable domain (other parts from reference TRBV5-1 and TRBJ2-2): KAGVTQTPRYLIKTRGQQVTLSCSPISGHRSVSWYQQTPGQGLQFLFEYFSETQRNKGNFPGRFSGRQFSNSRSEMNVSTLELGDSALYLCASSLTAAGLNTGELFFGEGSRLTVL.

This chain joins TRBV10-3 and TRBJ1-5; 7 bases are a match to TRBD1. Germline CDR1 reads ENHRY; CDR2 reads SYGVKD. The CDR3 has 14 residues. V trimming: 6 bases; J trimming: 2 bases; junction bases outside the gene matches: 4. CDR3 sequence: CAISPGQGNQPQHF. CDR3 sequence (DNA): TGTGCCATCAGCCCCGGACAGGGCAATCAGCCCCAGCATTTT.

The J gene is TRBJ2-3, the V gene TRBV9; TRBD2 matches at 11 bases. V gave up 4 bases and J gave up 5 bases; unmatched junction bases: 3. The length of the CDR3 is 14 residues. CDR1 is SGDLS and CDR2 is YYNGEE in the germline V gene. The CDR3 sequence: CASSPGTSGDTQYF. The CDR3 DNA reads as TGTGCCAGCAGCCCCGGGACTAGCGGAGATACGCAGTATTTT.

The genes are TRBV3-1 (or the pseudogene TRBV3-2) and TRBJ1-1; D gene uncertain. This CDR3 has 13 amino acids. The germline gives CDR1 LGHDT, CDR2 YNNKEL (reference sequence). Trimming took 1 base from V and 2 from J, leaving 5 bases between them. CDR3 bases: TGTGCCAGCAGCCAAGTGACAAACACTGAAGCTTTCTTT. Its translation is CASSQVTNTEAFF.